A selection of T cell receptor beta chains follows, all from one sample in a study of cytomegalovirus exposure and HLA in healthy donors. Profiling relied on immunoSEQ multiplex PCR, and the TCRdb table lists in-frame clones only, not all of them. The sample lists around 130,000 clones, roughly 91% occurring once. The sample comprised PBMCs. The receptors were gathered from a man younger than 45 in good health and CMV-seronegative. Each CDR3 is given with its conserved first and last residue. The order of the fields is J gene, CDR3 length, V gene, D gene, CDR3 protein. A D gene is named only where the DNA matches it firmly.

J: TRBJ2-7; length: 15; V: TRBV7-2; D: -; CDR3: CASSLFWGGLVEQYF
J: TRBJ1-6; length: 21; V: TRBV5-1; D: TRBD1; CDR3: CASSSTGVSRLTAELGSPLHF
J: TRBJ1-1; length: 14; V: TRBV5-4; D: -; CDR3: CASSLGASNTEAFF
J: TRBJ1-2; length: 14; V: TRBV6-5; D: -; CDR3: CASSYSGTYYGYTF
J: TRBJ1-3; length: 14; V: TRBV28; D: -; CDR3: CASSFGVSGNTIYF
J: TRBJ1-4; length: 14; V: TRBV27; D: -; CDR3: CASSRAGTNEKLFF
J: TRBJ2-1; length: 15; V: TRBV28; D: TRBD2; CDR3: CASSTVGGGYNEQFF
J: TRBJ1-5; length: 14; V: TRBV5-6; D: TRBD1; CDR3: CASSWGTGNQPQHF
J: TRBJ2-1; length: 15; V: TRBV7-2; D: -; CDR3: CASSLAGSSYNEQFF
J: TRBJ2-5; length: 13; V: TRBV6-1; D: TRBD1; CDR3: CASNGQGSGAQYF